The source of this TCR beta chain is a study of T cells in Graves' hyperthyroidism and ophthalmopathy. General study results and limits: Median prediction lead before ophthalmopathy onset was roughly 6 months with the model. Most expanded thyroid clonotypes above 0.001 recurred in blood.

RNA transcripts were the template for amplifying TCR beta CDR3 regions. Initially, a first-round RT-PCR of the TCR CDR3 employed the HTBI primer set. TCRdb used MiXCR to reprocess the multiplex PCR reads, holding one entry per CDR3 protein. The sample records roughly 800,000 distinct CDR3 sequences, over 35% being singletons. There are 15 residues in the CDR3. With V trimmed by 2 bases and J by 4 bases, 6 bases remained unmatched. This clonotype was counted ten times or more. The antigen is unknown. Input material: blood. The J gene is TRBJ1-2, the V gene TRBV12-3 or TRBV12-4; 8 nucleotides align to TRBD1. The receptor was derived from a man younger than 30 with Graves' hyperthyroidism. In DNA form, the CDR3 reads TGTGCCAGCAGTTTATGGGACAGGCCCTTCTATGGCTACACCTTC. It yields the protein CASSLWDRPFYGYTF.